The subject of this entry is one T cell receptor (beta chain). V gave up 3 bases and J gave up 8 bases, with 11 bases separating them. Germline CDR1 KGHSH, CDR2 LQKENI. CDR3 length: 13 amino acids. Sequenced by immunoSEQ multiplex PCR; TCRdb stores in-frame clones only, minus some. Of some 50,000 clones listed, 70% to 90% are singletons. These data come from a study of OX40 agonist ivuxolimab in advanced cancers. The sequences come from CD4+ or CD8+ T cells sorted from blood, collected in a trial of the OX40 agonist ivuxolimab. The gene calls are TRBV18 and TRBJ2-1; D call uncertain. This clonotype was obtained from an adult with an advanced solid tumor such as melanoma, head and neck, liver or kidney cancer. The DNA for the CDR3 is TGTGCCAGCTCACCTTCAGCGAACCATGAGCAGTTCTTC. This codes for CASSPSANHEQFF.